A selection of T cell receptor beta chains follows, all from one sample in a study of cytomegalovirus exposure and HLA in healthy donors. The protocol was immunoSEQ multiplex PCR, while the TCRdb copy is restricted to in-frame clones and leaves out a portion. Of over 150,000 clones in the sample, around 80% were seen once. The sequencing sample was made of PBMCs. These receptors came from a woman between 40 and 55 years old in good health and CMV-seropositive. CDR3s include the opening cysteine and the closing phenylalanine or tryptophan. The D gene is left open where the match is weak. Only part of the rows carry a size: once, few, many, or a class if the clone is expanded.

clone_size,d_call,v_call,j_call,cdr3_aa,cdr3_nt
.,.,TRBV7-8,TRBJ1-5,CASSYSSYSNQPQHF,TGTGCCAGCAGCTATTCGAGCTATAGCAATCAGCCCCAGCATTTT
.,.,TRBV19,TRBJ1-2,CASSRREDGYTF,TGTGCCAGTAGCCGGCGGGAGGATGGCTACACCTTC
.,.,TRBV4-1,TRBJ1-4,CASSQIAATNEKLFF,TGCGCCAGCAGCCAAATCGCAGCAACTAATGAAAAACTGTTTTTT
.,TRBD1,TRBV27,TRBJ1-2,CASSFTGGFGYTF,TGTGCCAGCAGTTTCACAGGGGGCTTCGGCTACACCTTC
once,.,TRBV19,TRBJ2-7,CASSIADRPTYEQYF,TGTGCCAGTAGTATAGCGGACAGACCAACCTACGAGCAGTACTTC
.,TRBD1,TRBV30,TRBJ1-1,CACHRQGRINTEAFF,TGTGCCTGCCATAGACAGGGGAGAATAAACACTGAAGCTTTCTTT
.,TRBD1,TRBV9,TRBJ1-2,CASSVVPGQGANGYTF,TGTGCCAGCAGCGTAGTTCCCGGACAGGGGGCTAATGGCTACACCTTC
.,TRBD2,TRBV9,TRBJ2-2,CASSPRLAGGGELFF,TGTGCCAGCAGCCCTCGACTAGCGGGAGGCGGGGAGCTGTTTTTT
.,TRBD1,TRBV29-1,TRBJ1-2,CSVGTGGRGYTF,TGCAGCGTTGGGACAGGGGGAAGAGGCTACACCTTC
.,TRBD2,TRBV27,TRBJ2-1,CASSFFSGRSPEQFF,TGTGCCAGCAGTTTTTTTAGCGGGAGGTCCCCTGAGCAGTTCTTC
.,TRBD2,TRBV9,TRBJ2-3,CASSDGEREGLSDTQYF,TGTGCCAGCAGCGACGGTGAGCGGGAGGGCCTGTCAGATACGCAGTATTTT
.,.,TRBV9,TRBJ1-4,CASSAVAGPTTNEKLFF,TGTGCCAGCAGCGCCGTAGCGGGGCCGACAACTAATGAAAAACTGTTTTTT
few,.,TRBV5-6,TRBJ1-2,CASSPDRSYGYTF,TGTGCCAGCAGCCCTGACAGGTCCTATGGCTACACCTTC
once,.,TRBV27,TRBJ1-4,CASSTGTFNEKLFF,TGTGCCAGCAGTACAGGGACCTTTAATGAAAAACTGTTTTTT
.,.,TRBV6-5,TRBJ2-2,CASSPESGELFF,TGTGCCAGCAGCCCCGAGTCCGGGGAGCTGTTTTTT
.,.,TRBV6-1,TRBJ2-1,CASSARGEGYNEQFF,TGTGCCAGCAGTGCCAGGGGGGAAGGCTACAATGAGCAGTTCTTC
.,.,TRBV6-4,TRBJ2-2,CASIPRGYTGELFF,TGTGCCAGCATCCCACGGGGGTACACCGGGGAGCTGTTTTTT
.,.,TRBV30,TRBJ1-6,CAWSVPGQGFYNSPLHF,TGTGCCTGGAGTGTACCTGGGCAGGGCTTTTACAATTCACCCCTCCACTTT
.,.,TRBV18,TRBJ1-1,CASSPKGGTEAFF,TGTGCCAGCTCACCAAAAGGGGGAACTGAAGCTTTCTTT
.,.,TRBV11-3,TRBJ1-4,CASSFSYNEKLFF,TGTGCCAGCAGCTTCAGTTATAATGAAAAACTGTTTTTT
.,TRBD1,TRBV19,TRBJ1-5,CASMRGTGGAGPQHF,TGTGCCAGTATGAGGGGGACAGGGGGCGCGGGGCCCCAGCATTTT
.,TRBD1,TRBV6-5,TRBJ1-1,CASSYSPTGTTEAFF,TGTGCCAGCAGTTACTCCCCGACAGGGACCACTGAAGCTTTCTTT
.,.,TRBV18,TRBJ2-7,CASSPRTDSPYEQYF,TGTGCCAGCTCACCTCGGACGGACTCGCCCTACGAGCAGTACTTC
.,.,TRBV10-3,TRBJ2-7,CAISLTGTGTSEQYF,TGTGCCATCAGTTTAACAGGGACGGGAACTTCCGAGCAGTACTTC
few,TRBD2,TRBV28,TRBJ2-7,CASHGTSGSYEQYF,TGTGCCAGCCATGGGACTAGCGGGAGCTACGAGCAGTACTTC
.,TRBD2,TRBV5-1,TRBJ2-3,CASSSGLAGADTQYF,TGCGCCAGCAGCTCGGGACTAGCGGGAGCAGATACGCAGTATTTT
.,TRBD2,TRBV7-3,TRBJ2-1,CASSLKLAGVHHNEQFF,TGTGCCAGCAGCTTAAAATTAGCGGGAGTTCACCACAATGAGCAGTTCTTC
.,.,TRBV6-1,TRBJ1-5,CASGRQAGNQPQHF,TGTGCCAGCGGAAGACAGGCGGGCAATCAGCCCCAGCATTTT
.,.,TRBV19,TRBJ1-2,CASSIQGTPLDYGYTF,TGTGCCAGTAGTATACAAGGGACTCCCCTTGACTATGGCTACACCTTC
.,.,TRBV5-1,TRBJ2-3,CASSPTPAAPDTQYF,TGCGCCAGCAGCCCGACGCCGGCGGCCCCAGATACGCAGTATTTT
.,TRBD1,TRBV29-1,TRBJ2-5,CSVVDREETQYF,TGCAGCGTTGTGGACAGGGAAGAGACCCAGTACTTC
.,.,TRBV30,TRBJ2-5,CAWSPLDQEAQYF,TGTGCCTGGAGTCCACTGGATCAAGAGGCCCAGTACTTC
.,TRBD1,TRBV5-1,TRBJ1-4,CASSSSGTGGAEGEKLFF,TGCGCCAGCAGCTCCTCCGGGACAGGGGGCGCGGAAGGTGAAAAACTGTTTTTT
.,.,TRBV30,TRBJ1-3,CAWSVSGYGNTIYF,TGTGCCTGGAGTGTTTCAGGGTACGGAAACACCATATATTTT
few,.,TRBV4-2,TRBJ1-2,CASSQGTVNYGYTF,TGTGCCAGCAGCCAAGGAACAGTAAACTATGGCTACACCTTC
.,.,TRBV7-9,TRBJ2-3,CASTYIPDTQYF,TGTGCCAGCACCTATATCCCAGATACGCAGTATTTT
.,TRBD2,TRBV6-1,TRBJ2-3,CATGTSGRGNTQYF,TGTGCCACAGGGACTAGCGGGAGGGGTAATACGCAGTATTTT
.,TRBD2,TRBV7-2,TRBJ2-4,CASSFLAGGSKNIQYF,TGTGCCAGCAGCTTTTTAGCGGGAGGTTCCAAAAACATTCAGTACTTC
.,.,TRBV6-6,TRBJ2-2,CASSYSRTGELFF,TGTGCCAGCAGTTACTCCCGCACCGGGGAGCTGTTTTTT
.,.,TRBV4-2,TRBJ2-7,CASSQEQKRLDEQYF,TGTGCCAGCAGCCAAGAACAAAAGCGGCTGGACGAGCAGTACTTC
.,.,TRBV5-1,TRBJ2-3,CASNGGPGTDTQYF,TGCGCCAGCAATGGGGGCCCGGGCACAGATACGCAGTATTTT
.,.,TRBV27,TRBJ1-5,CASSSITGKGSQPQHF,TGTGCCAGCAGTTCCATTACAGGGAAAGGTAGTCAGCCCCAGCATTTT
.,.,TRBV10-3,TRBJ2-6,CAISGSTLSGANVLTF,TGTGCCATCAGTGGTAGTACCCTGTCTGGGGCCAACGTCCTGACTTTC
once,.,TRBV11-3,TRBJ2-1,CASSLTGWEQFF,TGTGCCAGCAGCCTGACTGGGTGGGAGCAGTTCTTC
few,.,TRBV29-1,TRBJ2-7,CSVVGRDSPFEQYF,TGCAGCGTTGTAGGACGGGACTCGCCCTTCGAGCAGTACTTC
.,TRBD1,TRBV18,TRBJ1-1,CASSPRQGSNTEAFF,TGTGCCAGCTCACCCCGACAGGGGTCGAACACTGAAGCTTTCTTT
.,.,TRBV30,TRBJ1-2,CAWSRQGSDGYTF,TGTGCCTGGAGTCGGCAGGGATCGGATGGCTACACCTTC
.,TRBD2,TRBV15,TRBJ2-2,CATSIMAGADTGELFF,TGTGCCACCAGCATCATGGCGGGAGCGGACACCGGGGAGCTGTTTTTT
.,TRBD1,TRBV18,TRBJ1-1,CASSGTGGEAFF,TGTGCCAGCTCCGGGACAGGGGGCGAAGCTTTCTTT
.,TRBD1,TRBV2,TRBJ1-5,CASQGAGQPQHF,TGTGCCAGCCAGGGGGCCGGGCAGCCCCAGCATTTT
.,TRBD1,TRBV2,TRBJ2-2,CASSEGRTGGTGEPFF,TGTGCCAGCAGTGAAGGTCGGACAGGGGGGACCGGGGAGCCGTTTTTT
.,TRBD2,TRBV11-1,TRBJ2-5,CASSPRTSERGVQYF,TGTGCCAGCAGCCCGAGGACTAGTGAGAGAGGTGTCCAGTACTTC
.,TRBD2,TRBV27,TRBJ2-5,CASSLSSLAGIGETQYF,TGTGCCAGCAGTTTATCCTCACTAGCGGGGATAGGGGAGACCCAGTACTTC
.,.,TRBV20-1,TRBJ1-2,CSARDRGLPTF,TGCAGTGCTAGAGATCGGGGTCTACCAACTTTC
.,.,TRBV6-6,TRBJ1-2,CASAGSLAGGYTF,TGTGCCAGCGCCGGGAGTTTAGCGGGTGGCTACACCTTC
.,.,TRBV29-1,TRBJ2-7,CSVEGGYEQYF,TGCAGCGTTGAAGGCGGTTACGAGCAGTACTTC
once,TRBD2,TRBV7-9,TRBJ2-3,CASSLWAGGPTDTQYF,TGTGCCAGCAGCTTATGGGCGGGAGGGCCGACAGATACGCAGTATTTT